These T cell receptor beta chains were read from a single sample in a study of blood T cell repertoires in COVID-19. Libraries were prepared by immunoSEQ multiplex PCR; TCRdb keeps only in-frame clonotypes and omits some of them. The table lists more than 150,000 clones, about nine tenths of them singletons. Sequencing input: peripheral blood. Source of these receptors: a woman between 65 and 79 years old with acute or convalescent COVID-19. Each CDR3 is given without its conserved first and last residue.

v_call cdr3_aa
TRBV19 ASSLSQGLNTEAF
TRBV7-2 ASTLGGGLTNEQF
TRBV4-3 ASSHFSGGAVDTQY
TRBV10-1 ASSEMSPWLPGEQY
TRBV11-3 ASSFDPSSYNEQF
TRBV2 ASTRVPWGGAGWNSPLH
TRBV6-2/TRBV6-3 ASSPGREQF
TRBV27 ASSFRAGFHEQF
TRBV11-2 ASSFSQGSYNSPLH
TRBV21-1 ASSNKGGNNGYT
TRBV10-3 AIRRDSRQETQY
TRBV5-6 ASSLAGGSGNTIY
TRBV7-8 ASSLSSGANYGYT
TRBV3-1/TRBV3-2 ASSQEGGNTIY
TRBV2 ASRGTGINYGYT
TRBV5-1 ASRLGGSNEKLF
TRBV7-8 ASSLADRGAYGYT